This T cell receptor beta chain comes out of a study of monozygotic twins with inflammatory bowel disease. Regarding this clonotype: Its antigen is unknown.

The CDR3 is 16 amino acids. Germline loops: CDR1 SGHTA, CDR2 FQGNSA. Eight separate reactions per sample served to make cDNA. TCRdb re-called the 5' RACE reads and gives one entry per CDR3 protein, without DNA. The sample shows roughly 320,000 distinct CDR3 sequences, and approximately 5.9% sits with its ten largest clones. General study findings and limits: For repertoire similarity, concordant twins did not differ from discordant twins, possibly because power was limited. IBD patients showed reduced TCRbeta diversity (inverse Simpson) versus healthy co-twins.

The chain uses TRBV7-2 and TRBJ1-2; TCRdb selects TRBD1, and the lack of DNA leaves this call unchecked. This receptor was obtained from a human donor with ulcerative colitis or Crohn's disease, or a healthy co-twin of an affected twin (not recorded which). What was sequenced was blood. CDR3 sequence reads: CASSRGGAEPNYGYTF.